The 24 T cell receptor beta chains in this list originate from one sample, sequenced in a study of shared clonotypes between healthy human individuals. CD8 cells classed as naive were CD45RO-negative and positively selected for CCR7, excluding terminally differentiated effector memory CD45RA+ cells. Measured with immunoSEQ multiplex PCR; TCRdb has only the in-frame clones, and not every one. This table holds 1.5 million to 2.5 million clones, about 95% found once. The specimen sequenced was naive CD8+ T cells sorted from blood. The receptors shown here come from a man in his late teens or twenties in good health.

Only a few counts were recorded for this clone. For the CDR3, the DNA is TGTGCCAGCAGCCCGACGGGGCGTTACGAGCAGTACTTC. Amino acids: CASSPTGRYEQYF. The genes are TRBV9 and TRBJ2-7; D tentatively reads TRBD1 or TRBD2 (5 bases each). V was cut by 4 bases and J by 4 bases, with 12 bases left in between. Germline V gene data show CDR1 as SGDLS and CDR2 as YYNGEE. The CDR3 totals 13 residues.

This clone has just one count. V is TRBV27 and J is TRBJ1-1; TRBD1 agrees at 9 bases. The germline V gene encodes CDR1 MNHEY and CDR2 SMNVEV (reference sequence). CDR3 length: 16 amino acids. After removal of 4 bases from V and 5 bases from J, the junction contained 11 bases not matched to a gene. CDR3 bases: TGTGCCAGCAGTTCTATATTAGGACAGGGGCCTACTGAAGCTTTCTTT. Translating it yields CASSSILGQGPTEAFF.

The chain joins TRBV5-1 to TRBJ2-7; D is perhaps TRBD1 (5 bases). The CDR3 spans 13 residues. CDR1 SGHRS and CDR2 YFSETQ come from the germline V gene. Trimming shortened V by 6 bases and J by 3 bases, and 13 bases separated the two germline ends. CDR3 region: CASTPGPGYEQYF. The DNA of the CDR3 is TGCGCCAGCACCCCAGGGCCTGGCTACGAGCAGTACTTC.

This chain joins TRBV7-2 and TRBJ2-1; D gene unclear. The V gene lost 4 bases and the J gene lost 0 bases, with 10 bases spanning the gap. The CDR3 has 15 residues. In germline, CDR1 is SGHTA, CDR2 FQGNSA. Here the CDR3 reads CASSSDRSSYNEQFF. The CDR3 DNA reads as TGTGCCAGCAGCTCGGACCGCAGCTCCTACAATGAGCAGTTCTTC.

The J gene is TRBJ1-2, the V gene TRBV29-1; 7 bases agree with TRBD1. Per the germline V gene, CDR1 is SQVTM and CDR2 is ANQGSEA. The CDR3 runs 16 residues. V dropped 0 bases and J dropped 4; count of bases not matched to a gene: 11. The CDR3 loop reads CSVEDLLPTGLYGYTF. The CDR3 DNA reads as TGCAGCGTTGAAGATCTTTTACCGACAGGGCTCTATGGCTACACCTTC.

This chain connects TRBV7-6 to TRBJ2-3, with D possibly being TRBD2 (6 bases). The germline V and J ends were trimmed by 6 bases and 0 bases, with 13 bases remaining between them. Germline CDR1 is SGHVS and CDR2 is FNYEAQ. This CDR3 has 15 amino acids. Written as DNA, the CDR3 is TGTGCCAGCAGTTATTGGGGAGGTAGCACAGATACGCAGTATTTT. Residues: CASSYWGGSTDTQYF.

The J gene is TRBJ2-2, the V gene TRBV30; D tentatively fits TRBD1 or TRBD2 (5 bases each). The CDR3 has 13 residues. V gave up 5 bases and J gave up 4 bases, with 11 bases separating them. The germline V gene has CDR1 GTSNPN and CDR2 SVGIG (reference sequence). The CDR3 nucleotides are TGTGCCTGGGGGGCAGGGAGCACCGGGGAGCTGTTTTTT. It codes for CAWGAGSTGELFF.

This chain joins TRBV6-1 and TRBJ2-5; possible D gene TRBD2, 6 bases. Germline CDR1 and CDR2: MNHNS and SASEGT. Between the trimmed V and J ends, which lost 3 bases and 2 bases, there was a span of 16 bases. This CDR3 is 16 amino acids long. The CDR3 reads CASSDWAGTFQETQYF. DNA for the CDR3: TGTGCCAGCAGTGATTGGGCGGGGACGTTTCAAGAGACCCAGTACTTC.

The chain couples TRBV9 to TRBJ1-5, with a possible D match to TRBD1 (5 bases). Trimming removed 2 bases from V and 5 bases from J, with 14 bases in between. The CDR3 consists of 15 residues. CDR1 and CDR2 (germline): SGDLS, YYNGEE. The CDR3 loop reads CASSVNGVGDQPQHF. The CDR3 DNA is TGTGCCAGCAGCGTCAATGGGGTGGGGGATCAGCCCCAGCATTTT.

This rearrangement joins TRBV27 to TRBJ2-7, with D perhaps matching TRBD1 (5 bases). V shed 6 bases and J shed 6 bases, with 15 bases lying between them. The length of the CDR3 is 13 residues. Germline CDR1 is MNHEY and CDR2 is SMNVEV (reference sequence). This CDR3 reads CASRKHSGIEQYF. CDR3 DNA: TGTGCCAGCAGAAAGCACTCAGGGATCGAGCAGTACTTC.

This chain links TRBV19 with TRBJ1-6; the D is unclear. Germline CDR1 reads LNHDA; CDR2 reads SQIVND (reference sequence). V was shortened by 3 bases and J by 0 bases, with 12 bases between the two germline ends. The CDR3 loop spans 17 amino acids. The CDR3 protein is CASSILIIGSYNSPLHF. The CDR3 DNA follows: TGTGCCAGTAGTATCTTAATAATCGGCTCCTATAATTCACCCCTCCACTTT. The full variable domain, completed using reference TRBV19 and TRBJ1-6, is DGGITQSPKYLFRKEGQNVTLSCEQNLNHDAMYWYRQDPGQGLRLIYYSQIVNDFQKGDIAEGYSVSREKKESFPLTVTSAQKNPTAFYLCASSILIIGSYNSPLHFGNGTRLTVT.

This chain uses TRBV10-3 with TRBJ2-5; D ambiguous. With 0 bases removed from V and 5 bases from J, the gap between germline ends came to 16 bases. The CDR3 extends over 16 amino acids. CDR1 and CDR2 (germline): ENHRY, SYGVKD. The CDR3 is CAISESWQLVKETQYF. CDR3 nucleotides: TGTGCCATCAGTGAGTCGTGGCAGTTGGTGAAGGAGACCCAGTACTTC.

The genes are TRBV4-3 and TRBJ2-2; TRBD1 might be the D (5 bases). This CDR3 region has 17 residues. Trimming cost V 0 bases and J 5 bases, with 16 bases left between them. Germline CDR1 LGHNA, CDR2 YSLEER. CDR3 DNA: TGCGCCAGCAGCCAAGATGTTGAGGACAACTGGACCGGGGAGCTGTTTTTT. Protein product: CASSQDVEDNWTGELFF.

CDR3 region: CASGSGANVLTF. CDR3 in DNA: TGTGCCAGCGGCTCTGGGGCCAACGTCCTGACTTTC. The rearrangement links TRBV9 to TRBJ2-6; no firm D call. In germline, CDR1 is SGDLS, CDR2 YYNGEE. The CDR3 is 12 residues long. V lost 7 bases and J lost 0, with 2 bases in between.

In this sample, this clone turned up a few times. The J gene is TRBJ1-1, the V gene TRBV27; D call uncertain. Germline CDR1 MNHEY, CDR2 SMNVEV (reference sequence). V was clipped by 4 bases and J by 3 bases, with 9 bases between them. This CDR3 has 13 residues. In DNA, the CDR3 is TGTGCCAGCAGTTCTTACCCCGACACTGAAGCTTTCTTT. Residues: CASSSYPDTEAFF.

This chain joins TRBV5-1 and TRBJ1-2, with a weak D call TRBD1 (6 bases). Germline V CDR1 and CDR2: SGHRS, YFSETQ. The CDR3 covers 16 residues. The ends were cut back, 3 bases at V and 8 bases at J, with 23 bases in the middle. Here the CDR3 DNA reads TGCGCCAGCAGCTCTTCAAAGGGGGGGACTGATGTAGGCTACACCTTC. Translation: CASSSSKGGTDVGYTF.

V gene TRBV27 combines with J gene TRBJ2-7; D not certain. This CDR3 comprises 12 residues. Germline CDR1 MNHEY, CDR2 SMNVEV (reference sequence). V was clipped by 6 bases and J by 4 bases, with 10 bases between them. The CDR3 spells CASRNEGYEQYF. The CDR3 coding sequence is TGTGCCAGCAGAAACGAAGGATACGAGCAGTACTTC.

This chain links TRBV5-4 with TRBJ2-5; 10 bases match TRBD2. The CDR3 sequence is 14 residues long. J was trimmed by 4 bases and V by 0 bases; bases with no gene match: 0. Germline V lookup: CDR1 SGHNT, CDR2 YYREEE (reference sequence). The CDR3 loop is CASSLGLAGETQYF. The DNA for the CDR3 is TGTGCCAGCAGCTTGGGACTAGCGGGAGAGACCCAGTACTTC.

The rearrangement uses TRBV4-3 and TRBJ1-4; a possible D gene is TRBD1 (5 bases). V lost 1 base, J lost 8 bases, and 5 bases lay in between. This CDR3 is built from 12 residues. Germline-derived CDR1 and CDR2 are LGHNA and YSLEER. The CDR3 DNA sequence: TGCGCCAGCAGCCAAGGGGACGAAAAACTGTTTTTT. The encoded protein is CASSQGDEKLFF.

The chain couples TRBV14 to TRBJ1-2; D is perhaps TRBD1 (5 bases). CDR3 length: 13 residues. Trimming took off 4 bases at V and 7 bases at J, with 13 bases between the two ends. The germline V gene encodes CDR1 SGHDN and CDR2 FVKESK. CDR3 residues: CASSLGTARGYTF. DNA of the CDR3: TGTGCCAGCAGCCTAGGGACCGCTCGTGGCTACACCTTC.

The V gene is TRBV13, the J gene TRBJ1-2; a weak D match, TRBD1 (5 bases). CDR1 and CDR2 from the germline V gene are PRHDT and FYEKMQ (reference sequence). This CDR3 contains 13 residues. The V end lost 3 bases, the J end lost 6 bases, and 11 bases lay between the germline ends. In DNA form, the CDR3 reads TGTGCCAGCAGCTTCGTGGGGCAGGATGGCTACACCTTC. It yields the protein CASSFVGQDGYTF.

About this clone itself: Additional DNA sequences in this sample encode the identical CDR3. The rearrangement links TRBV27 to TRBJ1-6; D is ambiguous. Trimming shortened V by 2 bases and J by 4 bases, and 6 bases separated the two germline ends. CDR1 and CDR2 from the germline V gene are MNHEY and SMNVEV (reference sequence). The CDR3 runs to 14 residues. The DNA of the CDR3 is TGTGCCAGCAGTTTAAGCAGATATAATTCACCCCTCCACTTT. Protein sequence: CASSLSRYNSPLHF.

The chain uses TRBV4-3 and TRBJ1-4; D uncertain. V was trimmed by 1 base and J by 3 bases, leaving 9 bases between them. The V gene's germline CDR1 is LGHNA and CDR2 YSLEER. This CDR3 is built from 15 residues. As DNA, the CDR3 is TGCGCCAGCAGCCAAGTGTGGCCGTCTAATGAAAAACTGTTTTTT. Residues: CASSQVWPSNEKLFF.

The J gene is TRBJ1-6, the V gene TRBV7-6; 7 positions match TRBD1. J gave up 2 bases and V 4 bases, and 8 bases lay outside the gene matches. The CDR3 sequence is 17 residues long. Germline V gives CDR1 SGHVS, CDR2 FNYEAQ. The CDR3 is CASSSWTGPTYNSPLHF. CDR3 DNA sequence: TGTGCCAGCAGCTCCTGGACAGGCCCGACCTATAATTCACCCCTCCACTTT.